This is a list of T cell receptor beta chains from one sample in a study of CD8 T cells in Susac syndrome. One entry per CDR3 protein results from TCRdb running MiXCR on the immunoSEQ multiplex PCR reads. The data contain about 430,000 distinct CDR3 sequences, roughly 85% of them singletons. The sequenced sample was CD8+ T cells from PBMCs. The receptors come from a human donor with multiple sclerosis. The CDR3 runs from the conserved cysteine through the conserved F or W.

>TRBV27|TRBJ2-7
CASSLSWGGSYEQYF
>TRBV19|TRBJ2-3
CASSIEDGTSSPDTQYF
>TRBV15|TRBJ2-7
CATSRDKSHEQYF
>TRBV10-3|TRBJ2-7
CAISEEEQFRDEQYF
>TRBV4-1|TRBJ1-1
CASSHPRTGEGTEAFF
>TRBV28|TRBJ1-5
CATQTGEQPQHF
>TRBV3-1|TRBJ2-7
CASSQEPGLAVPPYEQYF
>TRBV14|TRBJ2-1
CASSQAGDRVLNEQFF
>TRBV19|TRBJ2-1
CASSPRAGDSYNEQFF
>TRBV27|TRBJ2-3
CASSILAGGPGDTQYF
>TRBV27|TRBJ2-1
CASSLRAYNEQFF
>TRBV7-9|TRBJ2-5
CASSLVGSTETQYF
>TRBV11-2|TRBJ2-7
CASSFGGVRYEQYF
>TRBV4-2|TRBJ2-7
CASSHSGGNEQYF
>TRBV20-1|TRBJ2-2
CSARAYERANTGELFF
>TRBV28|TRBJ1-3
CASSLPGTGGPSSGNTIYF
>TRBV12-3/TRBV12-4|TRBJ2-1
CASSGWGTGSSYNEQFF
>TRBV6-1|TRBJ2-7
CAISSGGHTYEQYF
>TRBV7-6|TRBJ2-3
CASSLMWGGTATFSSTDTQYF
>TRBV12-3/TRBV12-4|TRBJ1-4
CASSLDLDNEKLFF